A selection of T cell receptor beta chains follows, all from one sample in a study of shared clonotypes between healthy human individuals. Only in-frame clones appear in the TCRdb table, and some are missing; sequencing was by immunoSEQ multiplex PCR. The sample gives about 870,000 clones, 80% to 95% of which show up once; 24% is in the top ten. The source material was naive CD8+ T cells sorted from blood. These receptors were obtained from a man aged 25-45 years in good health. CDR3s leave out the opening cysteine and the closing phenylalanine or tryptophan.

V gene: TRBV9; J gene: TRBJ1-2; CDR3 protein: ASSDRAYGYT
V gene: TRBV10-1; J gene: TRBJ2-2; CDR3 protein: ASSVSTGELF
V gene: TRBV7-9; J gene: TRBJ1-1; CDR3 protein: ASSFGYTEAF
V gene: TRBV11-2; J gene: TRBJ2-1; CDR3 protein: ASSFPPGLAGSEQF
V gene: TRBV9; J gene: TRBJ1-5; CDR3 protein: ASSGGIESGENIENQPQH
V gene: TRBV7-2; J gene: TRBJ1-1; CDR3 protein: ASSLVGWTEAF
V gene: TRBV7-9; J gene: TRBJ2-7; CDR3 protein: ASSATHTGQGSSYEQY
V gene: TRBV5-4; J gene: TRBJ1-1; CDR3 protein: ASSTPRDPQGAF
V gene: TRBV20-1; J gene: TRBJ1-4; CDR3 protein: SAGKLF
V gene: TRBV19; J gene: TRBJ2-3; CDR3 protein: ASSMNQGGTDTQY
V gene: TRBV2; J gene: TRBJ2-1; CDR3 protein: ASSEEGTGGEQF
V gene: TRBV14; J gene: TRBJ2-5; CDR3 protein: ASSQDLGFLQETQY
V gene: TRBV2; J gene: TRBJ2-7; CDR3 protein: ASPRGGEQY
V gene: TRBV2; J gene: TRBJ1-5; CDR3 protein: ASTPGGGGSRPQH
V gene: TRBV5-4; J gene: TRBJ2-7; CDR3 protein: ASSLDIGPPVGYEQY
V gene: TRBV5-1; J gene: TRBJ2-5; CDR3 protein: ASSATGGWETQY
V gene: TRBV6-5; J gene: TRBJ1-1; CDR3 protein: ASSYQTTRTEAF
V gene: TRBV5-5; J gene: TRBJ2-7; CDR3 protein: ASSIRGTSYEQY
V gene: TRBV4-3; J gene: TRBJ2-1; CDR3 protein: ASSAGQGPYNEQF
V gene: TRBV7-6; J gene: TRBJ2-1; CDR3 protein: ASSLGWGQFSEQF
V gene: TRBV27; J gene: TRBJ1-1; CDR3 protein: ASSLSIPGIGTEAF
V gene: TRBV7-7; J gene: TRBJ2-1; CDR3 protein: ASSLRAGGHNEQF
V gene: TRBV7-6; J gene: TRBJ2-2; CDR3 protein: ASSFGLAGDMNTGELF
V gene: TRBV5-3; J gene: TRBJ2-5; CDR3 protein: ARSGRDRGLETQY
V gene: TRBV7-9; J gene: TRBJ2-7; CDR3 protein: ASSSTVLVTYEQY
V gene: TRBV9; J gene: TRBJ2-1; CDR3 protein: ASSSPDRGGRGEQF
V gene: TRBV11-2; J gene: TRBJ2-3; CDR3 protein: ASSSRPEDTQY
V gene: TRBV7-9; J gene: TRBJ2-3; CDR3 protein: ASSAPSGSSADTQY
V gene: TRBV4-1; J gene: TRBJ2-7; CDR3 protein: ASSQLTGIGRIGYEQY
V gene: TRBV7-9; J gene: TRBJ2-2; CDR3 protein: ASSRPGQGYTGELF
V gene: TRBV7-8; J gene: TRBJ2-4; CDR3 protein: ASSLDRLENIQY
V gene: TRBV15; J gene: TRBJ2-1; CDR3 protein: ATSRPDRDTKRGPSSYNEQF
V gene: TRBV19; J gene: TRBJ2-1; CDR3 protein: ASSLTSGGSYNEQF
V gene: TRBV11-2; J gene: TRBJ2-4; CDR3 protein: AARTPGRENIQY
V gene: TRBV9; J gene: TRBJ1-1; CDR3 protein: ASSVVKNSAEGPTEAF
V gene: TRBV7-9; J gene: TRBJ2-1; CDR3 protein: ASSPDSYNEQF
V gene: TRBV4-3; J gene: TRBJ1-1; CDR3 protein: ASSQDRALENTEAF
V gene: TRBV27; J gene: TRBJ2-1; CDR3 protein: ASRIMEGGPHNEQF
V gene: TRBV15; J gene: TRBJ2-1; CDR3 protein: ATSRGDSYNEQF
V gene: TRBV18; J gene: TRBJ2-1; CDR3 protein: ASSQEPLPVGNEQF
V gene: TRBV7-9; J gene: TRBJ2-6; CDR3 protein: ASSSGLHSGANVLT
V gene: TRBV27; J gene: TRBJ2-7; CDR3 protein: ASKVTGTGLYEQY
V gene: TRBV6-6; J gene: TRBJ2-1; CDR3 protein: ASSYELARSYNEQF
V gene: TRBV7-9; J gene: TRBJ2-5; CDR3 protein: ASSLTGPRGQETQY
V gene: TRBV21-1; J gene: TRBJ2-7; CDR3 protein: ASSKAGWTETYEQY
V gene: TRBV4-2; J gene: TRBJ2-1; CDR3 protein: ASSPGLASNEQF
V gene: TRBV27; J gene: TRBJ2-7; CDR3 protein: ASSLQDREDEQY
V gene: TRBV4-1; J gene: TRBJ2-7; CDR3 protein: ASSQGQGNYEQY
V gene: TRBV7-8; J gene: TRBJ2-7; CDR3 protein: ASSSRDGLNEQY
V gene: TRBV6-5; J gene: TRBJ1-2; CDR3 protein: AINSEGNGYT
V gene: TRBV5-8; J gene: TRBJ2-1; CDR3 protein: ASSRAPFRDEQF